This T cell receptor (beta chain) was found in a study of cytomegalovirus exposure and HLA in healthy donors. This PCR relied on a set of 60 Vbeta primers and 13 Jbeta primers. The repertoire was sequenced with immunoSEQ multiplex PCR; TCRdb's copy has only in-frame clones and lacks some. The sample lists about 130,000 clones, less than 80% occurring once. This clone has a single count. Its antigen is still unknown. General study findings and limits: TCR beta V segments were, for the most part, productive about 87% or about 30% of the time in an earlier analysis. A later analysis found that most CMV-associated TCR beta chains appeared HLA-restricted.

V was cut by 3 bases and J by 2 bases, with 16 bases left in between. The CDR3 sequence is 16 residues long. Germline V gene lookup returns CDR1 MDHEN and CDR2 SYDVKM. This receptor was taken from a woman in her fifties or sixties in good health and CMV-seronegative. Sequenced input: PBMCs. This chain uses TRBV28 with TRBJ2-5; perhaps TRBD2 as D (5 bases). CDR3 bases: TGTGCCAGCAGTTTTCTGCAGGAGGAAGAACAAGAGACCCAGTACTTC. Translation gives CASSFLQEEEQETQYF.